These 20 T cell receptor beta chains came from one sample sequenced in a study of HIV-infected patients and healthy controls. MiXCR, run by TCRdb on the 5' RACE reads, gives a single entry per CDR3 protein. The sample consists of around 58,000 distinct CDR3 sequences, 15% to 20% of them appearing once. The specimen was CD4+ T cells from blood. The source is a human donor in good health.

The chain links TRBV20-1 to TRBJ2-2; D is ambiguous. The CDR3 is 13 residues long. V lost 5 bases and J 3 bases, leaving 10 bases between the germline ends. The germline gives CDR1 DFQATT, CDR2 SNEGSKA (reference sequence). CDR3 nucleotides: TGCAGTGCTGGAGCCCAATACACCGGGGAGCTGTTTTTT. This sequence encodes CSAGAQYTGELFF.

This clonotype appeared many times. This sequence joins TRBV2 and TRBJ2-3; 14 nucleotides agree with TRBD2. Germline V lookup: CDR1 SNHLY, CDR2 FYNNEI. With 6 bases clipped from V and 12 bases from J, the junction kept 5 bases outside the gene matches. CDR3 size: 13 residues. The DNA of the CDR3 is TGTGCCAGCAGGGGGACTAGCGGGGGACCTCAGTATTTT. It yields the protein CASRGTSGGPQYF.

This clonotype was seen more than once but under ten times. The chain joins TRBV10-3 to TRBJ1-2, with TRBD1 identical over 12 bases. Germline V CDR1 and CDR2: ENHRY, SYGVKD. The CDR3 consists of 16 residues. V trimming: 0 bases; J trimming: 8 bases; junction bases outside the gene matches: 7. The DNA of the CDR3 is TGTGCCATCAGTGAGTCGACTCGGGACAGGGGGCGAGGCTACACCTTC. It codes for CAISESTRDRGRGYTF.

This clonotype appeared many times. The V call is TRBV21-1, the J call TRBJ1-1; TRBD1 is the table's D call and was not checked against the DNA. TRBV21-1 is shown as a pseudogene. This CDR3 is 21 amino acids long. The CDR3 DNA reads as TGTGCCAGCAGCAAAGGTAACGAGTCGGACAGGGGGCTCAATTTGAGCTCCGAAGCTTTCTTT. It yields the protein CASSKGNESDRGLNLSSEAFF.

This clonotype was seen repeatedly, ten times or more. The V call is TRBV15, the J call TRBJ2-1, with D tentatively TRBD1 (6 bases). This CDR3 contains 11 residues. The V end was cut by 0 bases, the J end by 12 bases, with 6 bases between. Looked up from germline, CDR1 is LNHNV and CDR2 is YYDKDF (reference sequence). The CDR3 coding sequence is TGTGCCACCAGCAGAGAACAGGGGCAGTTCTTC. It codes for CATSREQGQFF.

The CDR3 reads CASSLGALQFF. CDR3 bases: TGTGCCAGCAGCTTAGGGGCGCTGCAGTTCTTC. This chain uses TRBV7-6 with TRBJ2-1, with unresolved D. Trimming pared 1 base from V and 12 bases from J, leaving 7 bases between. The CDR3 runs 11 residues. Germline values: CDR1 SGHVS, CDR2 FNYEAQ.

The genes are TRBV20-1 and TRBJ1-4, with D possibly being TRBD1 (5 bases). Germline values: CDR1 DFQATT, CDR2 SNEGSKA (reference sequence). Trimming left V 5 bases short and J 7 bases short, with 17 bases between. The CDR3 loop spans 14 amino acids. DNA for the CDR3: TGCAGTGCTGGCAGTCCAGGGAGGGGTGAAAAACTGTTTTTT. It encodes CSAGSPGRGEKLFF.

The chain links TRBV10-3 to TRBJ2-7, with D possibly TRBD1 on 5 matching bases. Germline V gene sequence: CDR1 ENHRY, CDR2 SYGVKD. V shed 3 bases and J shed 5 bases, with 17 bases lying between them. This CDR3 is built from 15 residues. In nucleotides, the CDR3 is TGTGCCATCAGTGATGGTGGTCAGGGTCGGAACGAGCAGTACTTC. Translating it yields CAISDGGQGRNEQYF.

The chain links TRBV29-1 to TRBJ1-1; D may be TRBD1 (5 bases). V lost 0 bases to trimming and J lost 0 bases, with 11 bases between them. Germline assignment: CDR1 SQVTM and CDR2 ANQGSEA. This CDR3 contains 15 residues. The CDR3 bases are TGCAGCGTTGAAGATAGGCCAGGGATGAACACTGAAGCTTTCTTT. This translates into CSVEDRPGMNTEAFF.

This clonotype was observed a handful of times. This chain links TRBV6-5 with TRBJ2-7; 12 bases fit TRBD2. The CDR3 covers 15 residues. V trimming: 6 bases; J trimming: 3 bases; junction bases outside the gene matches: 6. Germline CDR1 MNHEY, CDR2 SVGAGI. In DNA form, the CDR3 reads TGTGCCAGCAGATTCGGACTAGCGGGAATCTACGAGCAGTACTTC. Its protein product is CASRFGLAGIYEQYF.

This chain joins TRBV12-3 or TRBV12-4 and TRBJ2-1; D ambiguous. The CDR3 is made up of 13 amino acids. V was cut by 6 bases and J by 7 bases, with 13 bases left in between. CDR3 sequence (DNA): TGTGCCAGCAGCCTCAACAAACGGAATGAGCAGTTCTTC. Protein: CASSLNKRNEQFF.

This clonotype was seen many times. The gene calls are TRBV10-3 and TRBJ1-4; D gene unclear. Germline V CDR1 and CDR2: ENHRY, SYGVKD. CDR3 length equals 16 residues. V lost 0 bases and J lost 1, with 9 bases in between. Here the CDR3 reads CAISESPERTNEKLFF. The CDR3 nucleotides read TGTGCCATCAGTGAGTCTCCAGAGAGAACTAATGAAAAACTGTTTTTT.

The chain has TRBV30 and TRBJ1-1; D is perhaps TRBD1 (5 bases). The germline V and J ends were trimmed by 0 bases and 4 bases, with 9 bases remaining between them. The germline CDR1 and CDR2 sequences are GTSNPN and SVGIG (reference sequence). The CDR3 is 13 residues long. CDR3 DNA sequence: TGTGCCTGGAGTGTGAGGGGCGGCACTGAAGCTTTCTTT. It encodes CAWSVRGGTEAFF.

This clonotype was seen repeatedly, ten times or more. J is TRBJ2-5 and V is TRBV20-1, with TRBD1 matching over 8 bases. This CDR3 has 13 residues. CDR1 and CDR2 (germline): DFQATT, SNEGSKA (reference sequence). V dropped 6 bases and J dropped 1; count of bases not matched to a gene: 4. CDR3 coding DNA: TGCAGTGCGTATGACAGGGGCCAAGAGACCCAGTACTTC. Amino acids: CSAYDRGQETQYF.

This clonotype has just a few counts. The V gene is TRBV7-2, the J gene TRBJ1-6; TRBD1 aligns across 9 bases. Germline CDR1 SGHTA, CDR2 FQGNSA. V lost 4 bases and J lost 8; bases outside the gene matches: 9. The CDR3 runs to 16 residues. DNA of the CDR3: TGTGCCAGCAGCTATTACAGGGGGCGCACTGATTCACCCCTCCACTTT. Residues: CASSYYRGRTDSPLHF.

This clonotype was observed a handful of times. V and J are TRBV10-3 and TRBJ1-5; D not resolved. The CDR3 runs to 15 residues. CDR1 is ENHRY and CDR2 is SYGVKD in the germline V gene. V dropped 0 bases and J dropped 0 bases, with 6 bases sitting between them. CDR3 in DNA: TGTGCCATCAGTGAGTCGCGGAATAGCAATCAGCCCCAGCATTTT. It codes for CAISESRNSNQPQHF.

This clonotype was counted many times. The V call is TRBV12-3 or TRBV12-4, the J call TRBJ2-2; TRBD1 aligns across 10 bases. There are 15 residues in the CDR3. V trimming: 5 bases; J trimming: 4 bases; junction bases outside the gene matches: 4. The CDR3 DNA follows: TGTGCCAGCAGTGGGACAGGGGTGGGCACCGGGGAGCTGTTTTTT. Residues: CASSGTGVGTGELFF.

This clonotype was observed at least ten times. This chain uses TRBV6-2 or TRBV6-3 with TRBJ2-1; D is unclear. CDR1 and CDR2 from the germline V gene are MNHEY and SVGEGT. Trimming cost V 2 bases and J 5 bases, with 7 bases left between them. The CDR3 runs 13 residues. The CDR3 coding sequence is TGTGCCAGCAGTTACGGACGAAACAATGAGCAGTTCTTC. Protein sequence: CASSYGRNNEQFF.

V usage is TRBV12-3 or TRBV12-4 and J usage is TRBJ1-1; 7 bases are a match to TRBD1. The CDR3 loop spans 12 amino acids. Trimming took 6 bases from V and 11 from J; bases not matched to a gene: 9. In nucleotides, the CDR3 is TGTGCCAGCAGCACTTTGGGGACAGCGGCTTTCTTT. This translates into CASSTLGTAAFF.

This clonotype was counted at least ten times. The chain links TRBV12-3 or TRBV12-4 to TRBJ2-3; D unresolved. The V gene lost 3 bases and the J gene lost 1 base, with 14 bases spanning the gap. The CDR3 is 16 amino acids. The CDR3 here is CASSFSTVKGTDTQYF. The CDR3 region has the DNA TGTGCCAGCAGTTTTTCGACTGTAAAGGGCACAGATACGCAGTATTTT.